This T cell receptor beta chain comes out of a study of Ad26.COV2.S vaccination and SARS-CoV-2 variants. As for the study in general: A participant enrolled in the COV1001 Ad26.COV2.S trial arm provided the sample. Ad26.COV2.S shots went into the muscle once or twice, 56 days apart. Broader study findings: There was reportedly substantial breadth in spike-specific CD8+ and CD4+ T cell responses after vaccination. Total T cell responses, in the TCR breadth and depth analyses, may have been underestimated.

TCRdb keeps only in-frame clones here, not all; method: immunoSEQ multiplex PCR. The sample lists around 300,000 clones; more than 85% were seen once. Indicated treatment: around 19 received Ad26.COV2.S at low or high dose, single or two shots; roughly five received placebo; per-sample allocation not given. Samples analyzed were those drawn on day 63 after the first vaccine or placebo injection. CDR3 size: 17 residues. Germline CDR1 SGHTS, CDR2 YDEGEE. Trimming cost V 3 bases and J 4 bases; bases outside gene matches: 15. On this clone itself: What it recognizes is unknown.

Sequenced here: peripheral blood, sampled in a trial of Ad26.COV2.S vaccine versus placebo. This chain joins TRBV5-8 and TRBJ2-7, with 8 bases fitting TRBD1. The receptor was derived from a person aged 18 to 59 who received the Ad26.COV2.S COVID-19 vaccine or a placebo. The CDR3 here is CASSSWPIAGTGYEQYF. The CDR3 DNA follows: TGTGCCAGCAGCTCCTGGCCTATTGCCGGGACAGGTTACGAGCAGTACTTC.